The 22 T cell receptor beta chains presented below share a single source sample, sequenced in a study of OX40 agonist ivuxolimab in advanced cancers. Method: immunoSEQ multiplex PCR; TCRdb's copy keeps in-frame clones and lacks some. Found here are about 56,000 clones, 65% to 85% of them singletons; the top ten hold roughly 3.2%. The sequencing here drew on CD4+ or CD8+ T cells sorted from blood, taken in a trial of the OX40 agonist ivuxolimab. The receptors here all came from an adult with an advanced solid tumor such as melanoma, head and neck, liver or kidney cancer.

The rearrangement links TRBV18 to TRBJ2-3; TRBD1 agrees at 9 bases. There are 15 residues in the CDR3. Germline V gene sequence: CDR1 KGHSH, CDR2 LQKENI. The ends lost 4 bases at V and 2 bases at J; junction bases unmatched: 4. The CDR3 region has the DNA TGTGCCAGCTCACTACAGGGGGCTCTCACAGATACGCAGTATTTT. Translated: CASSLQGALTDTQYF.

This clone was observed a handful of times. The rearrangement joins TRBV28 to TRBJ1-1, with D possibly matching TRBD1 (5 bases). Germline values: CDR1 MDHEN, CDR2 SYDVKM. The CDR3 spans 14 residues. The ends were cut back, 4 bases at V and 12 bases at J, with 21 bases in the middle. CDR3 sequence reads: CASSWTTGDKATFF. The CDR3 DNA follows: TGTGCCAGCAGTTGGACTACAGGAGACAAGGCGACTTTCTTT.

This clone appeared once. The V and J genes are TRBV28 and TRBJ2-1, with TRBD2 matching 8 bases. The V gene end was trimmed by 7 bases and the J gene end by 13 bases; junction bases not matched to a gene: 6. The germline V gene encodes CDR1 MDHEN and CDR2 SYDVKM. CDR3 length: 11 amino acids. CDR3 nucleotides: TGTGCCAGCACCCACGCGGGGGGACAGTTCTTC. Translating gives CASTHAGGQFF.

The chain links TRBV4-2 to TRBJ2-5; 7 bases agree with TRBD2. The J call could be wrong; TRBJ2-7 is a better fit for the DNA end. Germline lookup yields CDR1 LGHNA and CDR2 YNFKEQ. This CDR3 contains 15 residues. This chain's CDR3 is CASSQTALASYEQYF. DNA of the CDR3: TGTGCCAGCAGCCAGACTGCACTAGCGAGCTACGAGCAGTACTTC.

The gene calls are TRBV18 and TRBJ2-7, with D hard to call. The CDR3 length is 14 residues. Trimming cost V 0 bases and J 3 bases, with 9 bases left between them. Germline V lookup: CDR1 KGHSH, CDR2 LQKENI. CDR3 in DNA: TGTGCCAGCTCACCACCGGTGCCTCTCTACGAGCAGTACTTC. It codes for CASSPPVPLYEQYF.

The genes are TRBV18 and TRBJ2-1; 11 bases fit TRBD2. The CDR3 length is 16 residues. Looked up from germline, CDR1 is KGHSH and CDR2 is LQKENI. V was clipped by 3 bases and J by 2 bases; unmatched bases: 3. In DNA form, the CDR3 reads TGTGCCAGCTCACCCACTAGCGGGGGAACCTACAATGAGCAGTTCTTC. Its translation is CASSPTSGGTYNEQFF.

V is TRBV7-2 and J is TRBJ1-5; D call uncertain. Germline V gene lookup returns CDR1 SGHTA and CDR2 FQGNSA. CDR3 length equals 13 residues. V was trimmed by 5 bases and J by 5 bases, leaving 10 bases between them. CDR3 sequence reads: CASSNGRDQPQHF. CDR3 nucleotides: TGTGCCAGCAGCAACGGACGGGATCAGCCCCAGCATTTT.

This rearrangement joins TRBV6-1 to TRBJ1-5; 9 bases line up with TRBD1. Germline-derived CDR1 and CDR2 are MNHNS and SASEGT. The CDR3 is 13 residues long. Trimming took 4 bases from V and 9 from J; bases not matched to a gene: 4. CDR3 nucleotide sequence: TGTGCCAGCAGTGCGGACAGGGGAAGGCCCCAGCATTTT. This translates into CASSADRGRPQHF.

This chain uses TRBV7-9 with TRBJ2-5; TRBD1 is a possible D gene (6 bases). The CDR3 covers 15 residues. The V gene's germline CDR1 is SEHNR and CDR2 FQNEAQ (reference sequence). V was trimmed by 5 bases and J by 5 bases, leaving 18 bases between them. CDR3 nucleotides: TGTGCCAGCAGCCCCCAGGGGTACTCGAGGGAGACCCAGTACTTC. This gives the protein CASSPQGYSRETQYF.

The chain joins TRBV15 to TRBJ1-6; D unclear. CDR1 and CDR2 from the germline V gene are LNHNV and YYDKDF (reference sequence). The CDR3 sequence is 13 residues long. Trimming left V 0 bases short and J 12 bases short, with 9 bases between. The CDR3 DNA sequence: TGTGCCACCAGCAGAGATATCCGGCAACCCCTCCACTTT. This codes for CATSRDIRQPLHF.

The genes are TRBV5-1 and TRBJ2-3; no clear D gene. This CDR3 region has 15 residues. V was trimmed by 0 bases and J by 0 bases, leaving 8 bases between them. Germline CDR1 reads SGHRS; CDR2 reads YFSETQ. For the CDR3, the DNA is TGCGCCAGCAGCTTGGCACGAGGAAGCACAGATACGCAGTATTTT. Translated: CASSLARGSTDTQYF.

The rearrangement uses TRBV2 and TRBJ2-3; the D gene is possibly TRBD1 (5 bases). Germline loops: CDR1 SNHLY, CDR2 FYNNEI. Deletions cut 8 bases from V and 4 bases from J, with 13 bases between. The CDR3 is 13 amino acids. CDR3 sequence reads: CASLQGAADTQYF. The CDR3 DNA follows: TGTGCCAGCCTTCAAGGGGCTGCAGATACGCAGTATTTT.

This sequence joins TRBV7-9 and TRBJ2-3, with D hard to call. The V gene's germline CDR1 is SEHNR and CDR2 FQNEAQ (reference sequence). This CDR3 region has 13 residues. Trimming stripped 1 base from V and 3 bases from J, with 5 bases between. Here the CDR3 DNA reads TGTGCCAGCAGCTTAGGACCGACAGATACGCAGTATTTT. Encoded protein: CASSLGPTDTQYF. The entire variable domain, with the rest obtained from reference TRBV7-9 and TRBJ2-3, is as follows: DTGVSQNPRHKITKRGQNVTFRCDPISEHNRLYWYRQTLGQGPEFLTYFQNEAQLEKSRLLSDRFSAERPKGSFSTLEIQRTEQGDSAMYLCASSLGPTDTQYFGPGTRLTVL.

This clone appeared a single time. The chain couples TRBV19 to TRBJ2-1, with 7 bases that match TRBD2. CDR1 is LNHDA, CDR2 SQIVND, per germline (reference sequence). The CDR3 sequence is 15 residues long. V shed 8 bases, J shed 6 bases, and the junction held 13 bases outside the gene matches. CDR3 sequence (DNA): TGTGCCAGTTCCAGCGGCGGGAGTTGGGTCAATGAGCAGTTCTTC. Amino acid sequence: CASSSGGSWVNEQFF.

The chain uses TRBV27 and TRBJ1-6; TRBD1 might be the D (5 bases). The V gene lost 5 bases and the J gene lost 0 bases, with 14 bases spanning the gap. The V gene's germline CDR1 is MNHEY and CDR2 SMNVEV (reference sequence). The length of the CDR3 is 17 residues. CDR3: CASSRDLLSSYNSPLHF. The CDR3 coding sequence is TGTGCCAGCAGTCGGGACCTACTGAGCTCCTATAATTCACCCCTCCACTTT.

This clone was seen a few times. The chain joins TRBV7-2 to TRBJ1-2, with a possible D match to TRBD1 (6 bases). Germline-derived CDR1 and CDR2 are SGHTA and FQGNSA. The CDR3 extends over 16 amino acids. V lost 1 base and J lost 6, with 18 bases in between. This CDR3 is CASSLELGQLVHGYTF. The CDR3 nucleotides read TGTGCCAGCAGCTTAGAACTGGGACAATTAGTCCATGGCTACACCTTC.

The chain recombines TRBV9 with TRBJ1-2; D unresolved. The CDR3 length is 13 residues. The V gene's germline CDR1 is SGDLS and CDR2 YYNGEE. Trimming removed 4 bases from V and 7 bases from J, with 14 bases in between. DNA for the CDR3: TGTGCCAGCAGCCCCCGGAGCCTTAGTGGCTACACCTTC. Translating it yields CASSPRSLSGYTF.

This clone was seen just once. The V and J genes are TRBV2 and TRBJ2-1; no firm D call. The germline V gene encodes CDR1 SNHLY and CDR2 FYNNEI. V lost 5 bases and J 10 bases, leaving 18 bases between the germline ends. The CDR3 consists of 14 residues. CDR3 nucleotides: TGTGCCAGCAGTCTCTGGGATAGCCGGCAAGAGCAGTTCTTC. It translates to CASSLWDSRQEQFF.

This sequence joins TRBV1 and TRBJ2-3. TRBV1 is noted as a pseudogene. CDR3 length: 20 residues. The CDR3 here is CTSSQDRCAGTLISTDTQYF. The CDR3 nucleotides are TGCACCAGCAGCCAAGATCGTTGTGCCGGGACCCTTATTAGCACAGATACGCAGTATTTT.

This chain joins TRBV7-8 and TRBJ1-2; D is possibly TRBD1 (5 bases). Trimming left V 1 base short and J 4 bases short, with 7 bases between. The CDR3 runs 13 residues. Germline CDR1 and CDR2: SGHVS and FQNEAQ. The CDR3 region has the DNA TGTGCCAGCAGCTTAGGGGGCGGCTATGGCTACACCTTC. The encoded protein is CASSLGGGYGYTF.

The chain has TRBV7-9 and TRBJ1-2; D ambiguous. The CDR3 length is 14 residues. Germline CDR1 is SEHNR and CDR2 is FQNEAQ (reference sequence). Trimming shortened V by 2 bases and J by 0 bases, and 7 bases separated the two germline ends. CDR3 amino acids: CASSLSVANYGYTF. DNA for the CDR3: TGTGCCAGCAGCTTAAGCGTAGCTAACTATGGCTACACCTTC. Complete variable domain (other parts from reference TRBV7-9 and TRBJ1-2): DTGVSQNPRHKITKRGQNVTFRCDPISEHNRLYWYRQTLGQGPEFLTYFQNEAQLEKSRLLSDRFSAERPKGSFSTLEIQRTEQGDSAMYLCASSLSVANYGYTFGSGTRLTVV.

Notes on this clone: Within the sample, other DNA sequences also encode this same CDR3. Written as DNA, the CDR3 is TGCAGTGCTAGATCCCGGTGGGAGCAGTACTTC. Encoded protein: CSARSRWEQYF. The chain carries TRBV20-1 and TRBJ2-7; no clear D gene. The germline V and J ends were trimmed by 2 bases and 7 bases, with 9 bases remaining between them. CDR1 is DFQATT, CDR2 SNEGSKA, per germline (reference sequence). CDR3 length: 11 amino acids.